This entry lists 13 T cell receptor beta chains sequenced from one sample in a study of blood T cells in healthy people across ages (dated by TCRdb to about 2015). Library method: 5' RACE. The sequencing machine was an Illumina HiSeq 2500. The second PCR ran for about 6 to 11 cycles and used a J-beta primer mix along with a sample-barcoded 5' primer. The raw public reads went through TCRdb reprocessing: fastp at Q25, MiXCR clone calling, in-frame beta chains kept. Records with the same CDR3 protein are collapsed into one entry carrying the most frequent genes and DNA. This sample holds roughly 1.4 million distinct CDR3 sequences; almost 60% were observed only once. Clones ranked in the top ten supply 5.5% to 8% of the sample. Material for sequencing was blood. The receptors shown here come from a man younger than 30 in good health.

This clonotype was picked up one time. CDR3 region: CASSWRPQSGATDTQYF. The CDR3 coding sequence is TGTGCCAGCAGCTGGAGACCTCAAAGCGGGGCCACAGATACGCAGTATTTT. The chain carries TRBV7-9 and TRBJ2-3, with TRBD2 matching over 7 bases. The junction had 12 bases not matched to a gene; V was cut back by 4 bases and J by 2 bases. Germline lookup yields CDR1 SEHNR and CDR2 FQNEAQ (reference sequence). The CDR3 length is 17 residues.

The V gene is TRBV20-1, the J gene TRBJ2-4; D not resolved. Gene TRBJ2-7 matches the end of the DNA better, so the J call may be wrong. Germline values: CDR1 DFQATT, CDR2 SNEGSKA (reference sequence). This CDR3 region has 16 residues. CDR3 DNA sequence: TGCAGTGCTAGAGACCCCGCCCTGGATTCGAACTACGAGCAGTACTTC. Protein: CSARDPALDSNYEQYF.

The chain has TRBV12-3 or TRBV12-4 and TRBJ2-7; 8 nucleotides line up with TRBD1. The CDR3 is made up of 15 amino acids. The junction had 9 bases not matched to a gene; V was cut back by 5 bases and J by 3 bases. The CDR3 DNA reads as TGTGCCAGCAGTAACGGACAGGGACCCGTCTACGAGCAGTACTTC. It specifies CASSNGQGPVYEQYF.

The V and J genes are TRBV4-1 and TRBJ2-3, with D perhaps assigned TRBD1 or TRBD2 (6 bases each). There are 15 residues in the CDR3. Germline CDR1 MGHRA, CDR2 YSYEKL. Trimming left V 8 bases short and J 6 bases short, with 21 bases between. CDR3 coding DNA: TGCGCCAGCGCAGGCCGGGGGCCAACCTGGGATACGCAGTATTTT. This gives the protein CASAGRGPTWDTQYF.

This clonotype came up a few times. This rearrangement joins TRBV7-2 to TRBJ2-3; weak D call: TRBD2 (6 bases). Trimming shortened V by 4 bases and J by 3 bases, and 11 bases separated the two germline ends. The CDR3 sequence is 14 residues long. Per the germline V gene, CDR1 is SGHTA and CDR2 is FQGNSA. CDR3 loop: CASSSTSLTDTQYF. The CDR3 bases are TGTGCCAGCAGCTCGACTAGTTTAACAGATACGCAGTATTTT.

The gene calls are TRBV29-1 and TRBJ2-1; TRBD2 matches 8 bases. Germline V CDR1 and CDR2: SQVTM, ANQGSEA. The CDR3 runs to 15 residues. V lost 3 bases and J lost 3; bases outside the gene matches: 7. CDR3 in amino acids: CSVDPSGRGYNEQFF. The CDR3 DNA is TGCAGCGTTGACCCAAGCGGGAGAGGCTACAATGAGCAGTTCTTC.

The rearrangement links TRBV24-1 to TRBJ2-3; weak D call: TRBD1 (6 bases). This CDR3 contains 15 residues. Trimming took off 9 bases at V and 2 bases at J, with 17 bases between the two ends. Per germline, CDR1 KGHDR and CDR2 SFDVKD. In DNA, the CDR3 is TGTGCCACCCAGGGGCCCCGTCGAGACACAGATACGCAGTATTTT. This translates into CATQGPRRDTDTQYF.

The chain links TRBV5-6 to TRBJ2-3; D possibly matches TRBD1 or TRBD2 (5 bases each). This CDR3 region has 13 residues. Germline assignment: CDR1 SGHDT and CDR2 YYEEEE. Deletions cut 9 bases from V and 7 bases from J, with 18 bases between. The CDR3 DNA is TGTGCCACCTCGGGGCAGTCACTAAATACGCAGTATTTT. It yields the protein CATSGQSLNTQYF.

This clonotype was observed at least ten times. This rearrangement joins TRBV29-1 to TRBJ2-7, with 10 bases matching TRBD2. V lost 5 bases and J lost 4; bases outside the gene matches: 2. The CDR3 has 12 residues. Per germline, CDR1 SQVTM and CDR2 ANQGSEA. CDR3 protein: CSVRTSGYEQYF. Here the CDR3 DNA reads TGCAGCGTTCGGACTAGCGGTTACGAGCAGTACTTC.

This clonotype was seen a few times. This chain links TRBV15 with TRBJ2-3; D might be TRBD2 (6 bases). In germline, CDR1 is LNHNV, CDR2 YYDKDF (reference sequence). With 2 bases removed from V and 0 bases from J, the gap between germline ends came to 9 bases. This CDR3 spans 15 amino acids. The CDR3 region is CATSRLARSTDTQYF. The CDR3 DNA reads as TGTGCCACCAGCAGACTAGCGAGAAGCACAGATACGCAGTATTTT.

The chain recombines TRBV7-6 with TRBJ1-6, with 7 bases aligning to TRBD1. Germline V gives CDR1 SGHVS, CDR2 FNYEAQ. With V trimmed by 5 bases and J by 12 bases, 10 bases remained unmatched. This CDR3 is built from 14 residues. In DNA form, the CDR3 reads TGTGCCAGCAGCGGTAGTACAGGGGTACGACCCCTCCACTTT. Translating it yields CASSGSTGVRPLHF.

This clonotype was seen ten or more times. CDR3 DNA sequence: TGTGCCAGCAGCCCCGGGGGGGCAGGGGTGGGGCAGTTCTTC. It yields the protein CASSPGGAGVGQFF. V usage is TRBV6-6 and J usage is TRBJ2-1; 8 nucleotides agree with TRBD2. Germline V gives CDR1 MNHNY, CDR2 SVGAGI (reference sequence). The CDR3 has 14 residues. J lost 12 bases, V lost 6 bases, and 13 bases had no gene match.

The chain joins TRBV2 to TRBJ2-3; either TRBD1 or TRBD2 may supply D (5 bases each). CDR3 length: 14 amino acids. Looked up from germline, CDR1 is SNHLY and CDR2 is FYNNEI. Trimming cost V 8 bases and J 4 bases, with 16 bases left between them. Here the CDR3 reads CASPPGRGPDTQYF. CDR3 coding DNA: TGTGCCAGCCCACCGGGCCGGGGCCCAGATACGCAGTATTTT.